A single T cell receptor beta chain is shown here with its context. As processed by the authors: The assay estimated nucleated cells by amplifying reference gene primers. This table comes from immunoSEQ multiplex PCR, and its TCRdb copy is limited to in-frame clones, with some not included. V and J calls and clone size are given by that table; D and trimming were obtained from the DNA. The sample includes over 250,000 clones, 91% of them seen just once. The data were taken from a study of blood T cell repertoires in COVID-19. Study-wide context: Samples came from the United States, Italy and Spain, spanning acute and convalescent COVID-19. PBMCs, B-cell-depleted T cells, or T cells were the source of the cDNA or gDNA that made up the material.

Seattle patients were enrolled while actively infected and followed longitudinally. The CDR3 is made up of 14 amino acids. CDR1 MNHEY and CDR2 SVGEGT come from the germline V gene. V was cut by 6 bases and J by 6 bases, with 17 bases left in between. The sequencing input was peripheral blood. The sequence derives from a person under 35 with COVID-19, enrolled during active disease. The chain has TRBV6-2 or TRBV6-3 and TRBJ1-1; D is ambiguous. The CDR3 sequence is CASSLLFRDPEAFF. CDR3 DNA: TGTGCCAGCAGCTTGCTTTTCCGAGATCCTGAAGCTTTCTTT.